This entry describes one TCR beta chain. The antigen this receptor binds is unknown. Per-base quality was not reported, and no clone a single base away is much larger than it. Compared with germline, V lacks 6 bases and J lacks 7 bases; bases without a gene match: 6. The CDR3, cysteine through phenylalanine, is 13 amino acids long. Only the CDR3 DNA stays, 39 bases, in frame from base 1. CDR1 and CDR2, looked up from the germline V gene, are MNHEY and SVGAGI. This entry comes from a study of CD8 T cells in Susac syndrome (dated by TCRdb to between 2017 and 2020). Regarding the complete study: Whether CD8+ T cell activation and differentiation in Susac syndrome was antigen driven was tested using repertoire sequencing. Here is what the overall study found, with its caveats: The TCR sequencing and HLA analysis was acknowledged to have included a relatively small number of individuals.

Peripheral blood CD8+ and CD4+ T cells from healthy donors, Susac syndrome patients and multiple sclerosis patients were profiled using high-throughput TCR beta sequencing. Healthy donors were included as age- and sex-matched controls. Bulk CD8+ and CD4+ T cells were purified by magnetic negative isolation, whereas CD8+ TEMRA cells were enriched by FACS. Blood was drawn into EDTA tubes, processed within 24 hours, and PBMCs were isolated by density gradient centrifugation. PBMCs intended for TCR sequencing were cryopreserved in liquid nitrogen and thawed later in a water bath at 37 degrees C. The sorted or isolated CD4+, CD8+ and CD8+ TEMRA cells had a purity of 90% or higher. RNA was extracted using the RNeasy kit, and roughly 0.45 to 1 microgram was reverse transcribed with random hexamers. The immunoSEQ multiplex PCR assay, covering 54 Vbeta and 13 Jbeta segments, was used to amplify TCR beta CDR3 regions. PCR amplification bias was corrected by using a synthetic template baseline for primer optimization and computational correction. For the original study's pipeline: Only productive sequences were kept, with reads annotated to V, D and J genes according to IMGT and analyzed in immunoSEQ Analyzer. Clonality was computed as one minus Shannon entropy normalized by log2 of the number of productive unique sequences. For each patient and control, public and private clones were evaluated within the 100 most prevalent clones. Susac-specific clones were defined as absent from healthy and MS cohorts, approximately 1,000 published viral clones and other ImmuneACCESS disease sequences. The public reads were reanalyzed by TCRdb: fastp trimming at Q25, MiXCR alignment, in-frame beta chains only. Rows are combined by CDR3 protein, so each entry shows the most common genes and DNA. These V and J calls rely on TCRdb rather than the paper's analysis. Recorded for this sample are 150,000 or so distinct CDR3 sequences; 90% to 95% of them occurred a single time. Roughly 0.14% of the sample is taken by the ten largest.

The rearranged segments are TRBV6-5 and TRBJ1-2; TRBD1 agrees with 9 junctional bases. Material: CD4+ T cells from PBMCs. The clonotype originates from a human donor in good health. The nucleotide sequence is given as TGTGCCAGCAGGCCGGGGACAGGGTTTGGCTACACCTTC. Its protein product is CASRPGTGFGYTF.